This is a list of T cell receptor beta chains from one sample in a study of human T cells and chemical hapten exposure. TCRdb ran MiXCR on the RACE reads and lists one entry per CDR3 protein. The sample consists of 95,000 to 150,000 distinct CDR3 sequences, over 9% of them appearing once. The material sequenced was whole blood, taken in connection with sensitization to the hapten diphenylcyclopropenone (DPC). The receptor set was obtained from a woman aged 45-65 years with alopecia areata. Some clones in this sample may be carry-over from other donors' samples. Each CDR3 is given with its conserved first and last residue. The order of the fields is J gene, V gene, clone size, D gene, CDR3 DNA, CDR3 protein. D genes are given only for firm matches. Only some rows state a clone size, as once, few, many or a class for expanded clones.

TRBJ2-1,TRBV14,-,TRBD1,TGTGCCAGCAGCCGGACAGGGGTGGGCAATGAGCAGTTCTTC,CASSRTGVGNEQFF
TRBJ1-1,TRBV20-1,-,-,TGCAGTGCTTCTTCAGGGGAGCACACTGAAGCTTTCTTT,CSASSGEHTEAFF
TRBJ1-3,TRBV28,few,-,TGTGCCAGCAGTTTTACAGGGAGGGGAAACACCATATATTTT,CASSFTGRGNTIYF
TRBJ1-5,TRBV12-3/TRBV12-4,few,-,TGTGCCAGCAGTCCCCAGGACAGAAATCAGCCCCAGCATTTT,CASSPQDRNQPQHF
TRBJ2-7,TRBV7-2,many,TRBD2,TGTGCCAGCAGCGTTAGCGGGAGCTCCTACGAGCAGTACTTC,CASSVSGSSYEQYF
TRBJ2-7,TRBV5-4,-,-,TGTGCCAGCAGCTTGGACAGCGACCCGACCTACGAGCAGTACTTC,CASSLDSDPTYEQYF
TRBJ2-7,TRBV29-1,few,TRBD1,TGCAGCGTTGAAGAATTCGGACAGGGGAGATACGAGCAGTACTTC,CSVEEFGQGRYEQYF
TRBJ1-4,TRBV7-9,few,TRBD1,TGTGCCAGCAGCTCCACAGGGGGCGTAATGGAAAAACTGTTTTTT,CASSSTGGVMEKLFF
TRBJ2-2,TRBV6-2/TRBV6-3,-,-,TGTGCCAGCAGTTACACTACAGGGAAGGAGCTGTTTTTT,CASSYTTGKELFF
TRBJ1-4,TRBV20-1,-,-,TGCAGTGCTCGCCGTGAGAGTGAAAAACTGTTTTTT,CSARRESEKLFF
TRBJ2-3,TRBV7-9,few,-,TGTGCCAGCAGCTTAGCGCTGGCAACGGAGGATACGCAGTATTTT,CASSLALATEDTQYF
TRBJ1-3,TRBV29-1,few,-,TGCAGCGTTGAAGATCGGCTCAGGGATACTGGAAACACCATATATTTT,CSVEDRLRDTGNTIYF
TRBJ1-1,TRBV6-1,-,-,TGTGCCAGCAGCTACGGGGTGTTCGGTACTGAAGCTTTCTTT,CASSYGVFGTEAFF
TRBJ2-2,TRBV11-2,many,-,TGTGCCAGCGGAGGGGGGATCGTTCGTGACACCGGGGAGCTGTTTTTT,CASGGGIVRDTGELFF
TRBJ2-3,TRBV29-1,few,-,TGCAGCGTTCGGGGGAGGACTAGCACAGATACGCAGTATTTT,CSVRGRTSTDTQYF
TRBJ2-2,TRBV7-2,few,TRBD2,TGTGCCAGCAGCTTAAATAGCGGGAGCGCGAACACCGGGGAGCTGTTTTTT,CASSLNSGSANTGELFF
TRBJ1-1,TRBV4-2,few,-,TGTGCCAGCAGCCCGTTACGAGGCGGGGATCAAAACACTGAAGCTTTCTTT,CASSPLRGGDQNTEAFF
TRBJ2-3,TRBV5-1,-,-,TGCGCCAGCAGAACCGGGACTCAACTTAGCACAGATACGCAGTATTTT,CASRTGTQLSTDTQYF
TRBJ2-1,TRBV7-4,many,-,TGTGCCAGCAGCCCGAAGGAAAGGCACAATGAGCAGTTCTTC,CASSPKERHNEQFF
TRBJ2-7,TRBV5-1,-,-,TGCGCCAGCAGCTTGAGTCCCAGTGTGTACTACGAGCAGTACTTC,CASSLSPSVYYEQYF
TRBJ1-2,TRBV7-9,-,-,TGTGCCAGCAGCCCCGGCGGAGGGGTGGGGATCTATGGCTACACCTTC,CASSPGGGVGIYGYTF
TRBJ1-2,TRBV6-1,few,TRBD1,TGTGCCAGCCACCCCTCAGGGGGTTTTTATGGCTACACCTTC,CASHPSGGFYGYTF
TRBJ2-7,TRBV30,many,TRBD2,TGTGCCTGGAGTGTACGAAGACTAGCAGTCGACGAGCAGTACTTC,CAWSVRRLAVDEQYF
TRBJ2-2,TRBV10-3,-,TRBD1,TGTGCCGTTAACAGGGGTGCCGGGGAGCTGTTTTTT,CAVNRGAGELFF
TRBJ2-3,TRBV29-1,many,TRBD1,TGCAGCGTTGAAGATAGAAGACAGGGGGCTTATACGCAGTATTTT,CSVEDRRQGAYTQYF
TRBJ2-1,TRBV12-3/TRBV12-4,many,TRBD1,TGTGCCAGCAGTTCACAGGGGAACTCCTACAATGAGCAGTTCTTC,CASSSQGNSYNEQFF
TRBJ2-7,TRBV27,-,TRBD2,TGTGCCAGCCGTGGGACTAGCGGGAGCCCCTACGAGCAGTACTTC,CASRGTSGSPYEQYF
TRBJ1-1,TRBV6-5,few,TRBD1,TGTGCCAGCAGTTACGACAGGGATACTGAAGCTTTCTTT,CASSYDRDTEAFF
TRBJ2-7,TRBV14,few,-,TGTGCCAGCAGCCAAGTTAGCGTGCAGTACTTC,CASSQVSVQYF
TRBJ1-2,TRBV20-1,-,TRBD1,TGCAGTGCTAGTCGGACAGGGGTGTATGGCTACACCTTC,CSASRTGVYGYTF
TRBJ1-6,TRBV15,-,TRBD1,TGTGCCACCAGCAGAGATCGACAGGGGGGTTCACCCCTCCACTTT,CATSRDRQGGSPLHF
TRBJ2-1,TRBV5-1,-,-,TGCGCCAGCAGCGGAACGACTGGGATTGAGGAGCAGTTCTTC,CASSGTTGIEEQFF
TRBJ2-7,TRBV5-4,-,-,TGTGCCAGCAGCTTGAAACAGGACCCCCCTCAGGAGTACTTC,CASSLKQDPPQEYF
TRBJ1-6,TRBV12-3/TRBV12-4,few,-,TGTGCCAGCAGTGGGGGACGGGATAATTCACCCCTCCACTTT,CASSGGRDNSPLHF
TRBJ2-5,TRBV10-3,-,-,TGTGCCATCAGCTGGGCAGACGGGGAGACCCAGTACTTC,CAISWADGETQYF